This entry concerns a single T cell receptor (beta chain). Its cognate antigen has yet to be identified. Base-call qualities are not available, and no considerably larger clone is one nucleotide away. These data come from a study of blood T cell repertoires in COVID-19 (dated by TCRdb to about 2020). For the wider study: Samples from collaborators originated in the United States, Italy and Spain and spanned both the acute and convalescent phases of COVID-19. The material from the prospective study consisted of cDNA or gDNA derived from T cells, B-cell-depleted T cells, or PBMCs. Deeply sampled blood TCRbeta repertoires from subjects exposed to, actively infected with, or recovered from COVID-19 were included in the dataset. A freely available public database, intended as a resource for researchers studying the immune response to SARS-CoV-2, is where the repertoires were released. The samples were drawn from the first 160 participants of the ongoing ImmuneRACE study and from some 1,300 subjects provided by 6 global collaborators. Sample metadata almost always included a de-identified subject ID, COVID-19 status, age in years and sex. Where available, HLA class I and class II types were taken from metadata supplied by the sample provider and were not determined by assay-based typing. The study at large found these results: The amount of clinical and demographic metadata varied by source and participant and was provided uncurated.

Participants in the prospective study were aged about 18 to 95 years, lived in 20 to 30 United States geographic areas, and enrolled through a virtual design. In the prospective study, participants were assigned to cohorts based on the clinical history participants reported in a screening survey and a study questionnaire. A participant counted as exposed if, within 2 weeks of entering the study, that participant had been in contact with someone who had a PCR-confirmed or clinician-diagnosed COVID-19 case. Each participant in the prospective study had whole blood, serum and a nasopharyngeal or oropharyngeal swab collected by mobile phlebotomists. Participants in the prospective study had the option to provide additional blood draws and questionnaires over a 2-month period. Prospective study blood samples were shipped either frozen or at room temperature before DNA extraction. TCRbeta CDR3 regions were amplified from genomic DNA by means of the immunoSEQ Assay, a bias-controlled multiplex PCR. The paper's processing steps were these. Nucleated cell counts per sample were estimated from amplification of reference gene primers within the assay. To quantify the absolute abundance of each unique TCRbeta CDR3 rearrangement, sequence reads were collapsed and filtered. For each sample, productive Simpson clonality was calculated by taking the square root of Simpson's diversity index across productive rearrangements. Held by TCRdb, this immuneACCESS table contains in-frame sequences only and omits some clones. Under half of the omission traces to an unresolved V gene where checked; the cause of the rest is unknown. V and J calls plus clone size are reproduced from that table; the DNA served to infer D and trimming. The sample table holds around 250,000 clones, of which more than 75% were seen once. The ten largest make up about 6.2% of the sample.

This TCR was recovered from a woman in her fifties or sixties who had been exposed to COVID-19. Source material: PBMCs or T cells enriched from blood (not recorded which).

For the CDR3, the sequence is CASSSAGGRTEAFF. The nucleotide sequence is TGTGCCAGCAGCTCTGCAGGGGGACGTACTGAAGCTTTCTTT. The chain is assembled from TRBV7-3 and TRBJ1-1, with 7 central nucleotides matching TRBD1. The germline V gene encodes CDR1 SGHTA and CDR2 FQGTGA. V loses 4 bases at its end and J loses 5 bases; junction bases beyond the gene matches: 7. There are 14 amino acids in the CDR3, from cysteine to phenylalanine inclusive. Here the CDR3 DNA is all that survives: 42 bases in frame from base 1.